This TCR beta chain emerged from a study of shared clonotypes between healthy human individuals. Overall study results and limits: Represented diversity (both genetic and exposure-history) was limited by the small number of donors.

Concerning this clone itself: What it binds is not known.

Germline-derived CDR1 and CDR2 are MDHEN and SYDVKM. V lost 3 bases and J 3 bases, leaving 12 bases between the germline ends. The length of the CDR3 is 14 residues. An even split of each subset's genomic DNA across several immunoSEQ plates was performed. Produced via immunoSEQ multiplex PCR; TCRdb's table is partial and in-frame only. This table holds over a million clones, approximately 98.5% found once. The receptor was derived from a man aged 25 to 40 in good health. Sequenced sample: naive CD4+ T cells sorted from blood. Indicated subset: CD45RA+ positively selected. The V gene is TRBV28, the J gene TRBJ2-7; weak D call: TRBD1 (5 bases). The CDR3 loop is CASSFAQGLYEQYF. DNA for the CDR3: TGTGCCAGCAGTTTTGCCCAGGGTCTCTACGAGCAGTACTTC.